This entry features one T cell receptor beta chain sequence. Trimming took 8 bases from V and 4 from J, leaving 10 bases between them. The CDR3 is 12 residues long. CDR1 is MNHEY and CDR2 is SVGAGI in the germline V gene. Assay used: immunoSEQ multiplex PCR; TCRdb lists only in-frame clones, some missing. The table shows approximately 60,000 clones, with approximately 84% occurring only once. The data derive from a study of blood T cell repertoires in COVID-19. Sequencing was carried out using peripheral blood. The V and J genes are TRBV6-5 and TRBJ2-3; D is uncertain. This clonotype was obtained from a man in his 70s with active COVID-19. This CDR3 is CASRRSPDTQYF. In DNA, the CDR3 is TGTGCCAGCCGACGTAGCCCAGATACGCAGTATTTT.